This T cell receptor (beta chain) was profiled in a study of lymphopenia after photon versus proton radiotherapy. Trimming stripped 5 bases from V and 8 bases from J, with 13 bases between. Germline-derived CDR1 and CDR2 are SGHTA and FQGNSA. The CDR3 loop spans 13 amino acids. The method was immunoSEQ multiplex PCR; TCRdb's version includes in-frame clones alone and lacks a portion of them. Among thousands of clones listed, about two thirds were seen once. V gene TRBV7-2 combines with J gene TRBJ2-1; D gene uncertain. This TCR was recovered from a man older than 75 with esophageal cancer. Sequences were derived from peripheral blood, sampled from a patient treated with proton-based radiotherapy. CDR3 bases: TGTGCCAGCAGCCGCCTAATTCGTGATGAGCAGTTCTTC. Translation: CASSRLIRDEQFF.